This T cell receptor (beta chain) was sequenced during a study of blood T cell repertoires in COVID-19 (dated by TCRdb to the early 2020s). In the study overall: The collaborator samples originated in the United States, Italy and Spain and spanned the acute and convalescent phases of COVID-19. The dataset comprised deeply sampled blood TCRbeta repertoires from subjects exposed to, actively infected with, or recovered from COVID-19. The samples were drawn from the first 160 participants of the ongoing ImmuneRACE study and from over 950 subjects provided by 6 global collaborators. The repertoires were made available in a free public database intended to serve as a resource for research on the immune response to SARS-CoV-2. The prospective study material was composed of cDNA or gDNA derived from T cells, B-cell-depleted T cells, or PBMCs. The sample metadata nearly always contained a de-identified subject ID, COVID-19 status, age in years and sex. Where available, HLA class I and class II types were obtained from metadata supplied by the sample provider rather than from assay-based typing.

Results and caveats for the whole study, not just this receptor: How much clinical and demographic metadata was included differed by source and by participant, and the metadata was provided uncurated.

TCRbeta CDR3 regions were amplified from genomic DNA by means of the immunoSEQ Assay, a bias-controlled multiplex PCR. The study's own analysis went as follows. Nucleated cell counts per sample were estimated from amplification of reference gene primers within the assay. To quantify the absolute abundance of each unique TCRbeta CDR3 rearrangement, sequence reads were collapsed and filtered. For each sample, productive Simpson clonality was calculated by taking the square root of Simpson's diversity index across productive rearrangements. TCRdb holds this immuneACCESS table with in-frame rearrangements only. Some clones are missing; in checked studies, unresolved V genes explain under half, and the rest has no known cause. V and J calls and clone size are as listed in that table; D and trimming were resolved from the DNA. A total of 150,000 to 200,000 clones appear in this sample, approximately 82% of them only once. The ten largest clones capture around 3.6% of the sample.

From a lookup of the germline V gene, CDR1 and CDR2 are SGHTS and YDEGEE. The CDR3 numbers 17 residues from cysteine through phenylalanine. CDR3 DNA is the only sequence kept; it has 51 bases, read in frame from the first base. The V end loses 6 bases and the J end loses 2 bases, and a stretch of 21 bases separates them. This clone is a singleton in its sample. The clone's antigen remains unknown. Base qualities are not at hand, and no much larger clone is one base apart. Participants in the prospective study were aged about 18 to 89 years, lived in about two dozen United States geographic areas, and enrolled through a virtual design. In the prospective study, participants were assigned to cohorts based on the clinical history participants reported in a screening survey and a study questionnaire. Each participant in the prospective study had whole blood, serum and a nasopharyngeal or oropharyngeal swab collected by mobile phlebotomists. Prospective study participants could optionally give additional blood draws and questionnaires over an approximately two-month period. Before DNA extraction, blood samples from the prospective study were shipped at room temperature or frozen.

The receptor's source is a woman aged 50 to 65 in a cohort exposed to, infected with or recovered from COVID-19 (not recorded which). Sequencing was carried out using PBMCs or T cells enriched from blood (not recorded which). The rearranged chain carries TRBV5-8 and TRBJ2-1, with TRBD1 perhaps the D gene, on 5 matching bases. The bases are TGTGCCAGCATCCAAACGTTGGGGCAGATTACCTACAATGAGCAGTTCTTC. Its translation is CASIQTLGQITYNEQFF.